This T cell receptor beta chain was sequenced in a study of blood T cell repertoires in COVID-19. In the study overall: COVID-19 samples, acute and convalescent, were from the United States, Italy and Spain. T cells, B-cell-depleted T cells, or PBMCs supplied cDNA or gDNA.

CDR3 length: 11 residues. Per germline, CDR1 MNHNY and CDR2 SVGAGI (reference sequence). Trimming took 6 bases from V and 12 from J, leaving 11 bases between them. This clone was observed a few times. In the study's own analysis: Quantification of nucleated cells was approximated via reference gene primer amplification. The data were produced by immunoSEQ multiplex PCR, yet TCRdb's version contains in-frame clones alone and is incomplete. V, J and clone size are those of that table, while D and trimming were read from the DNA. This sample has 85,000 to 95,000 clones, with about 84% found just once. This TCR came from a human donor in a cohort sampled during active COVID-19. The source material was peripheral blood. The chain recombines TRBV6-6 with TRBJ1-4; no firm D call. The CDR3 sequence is CASRERAELFF. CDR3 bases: TGTGCCAGCAGAGAGCGTGCGGAACTGTTTTTT.